This TCR beta chain was sequenced in a study of tumor and adjacent non-tumor tissue in lung cancer. Points from the study as a whole: Normal lung showed higher cumulative top 100 clone frequency than tumor.

A note on this clonotype: Its antigen is unidentified. Here the CDR3 omits its conserved ending phenylalanine or tryptophan, so a read error is the likely source. It is unclear where the CDR3 begins or ends on the DNA, so no DNA is shown, and the CDR3 is as TCRdb lists it.

A modified ARM-PCR protocol with three rounds of nested PCR amplified TCRbeta. TCRdb re-derived calls from the multiplex PCR reads in MiXCR, one entry per CDR3 protein. The sample shows about 110,000 distinct CDR3 sequences, approximately 84% of them seen only once. RNA was extracted from bulk tissue without any cell sorting. The sequencing input was lung tumor tissue. This TCR came from a man aged 65 to 85 with non-small cell lung cancer.

The CDR3 protein is CASSLGTSLDETQYI. The chain links TRBV11-3 to TRBJ2-5; the DNA was not compared with TRBD2, the D call given in the table. From its first to its last residue, the CDR3 has 15 amino acids. CDR1 is SGHNT, CDR2 YENEEA, per germline.